Each of the 10 T cell receptor beta chains below was sequenced from the same sample in a study of PD-1 blockade in classical Hodgkin lymphoma. Time point indicated: cycle 4 day 1 (C4D1), after more than five weeks of nivolumab. Relapse was seen in all patients after autologous stem cell transplantation, and brentuximab vedotin exposure was variable. By magnetic negative selection, CD4+ T cells were purified from thawed PBMCs. TCRdb's copy holds only in-frame clones and misses some; the assay was immunoSEQ multiplex PCR. The profile shows 15,000 to 20,000 clones, about three quarters of them singletons. Sequenced material: CD4+ T cells from blood, taken before the fourth cycle of nivolumab. These receptor sequences come from a human donor with classical Hodgkin lymphoma.

The J gene is TRBJ1-1, the V gene TRBV7-2; D might be TRBD1 (5 bases). CDR1 SGHTA and CDR2 FQGNSA come from the germline V gene. V lost 3 bases, J lost 5 bases, and 22 bases lay in between. The CDR3 covers 17 residues. CDR3 sequence (DNA): TGTGCCAGCAGCTTGCGCAGGACTCAGTTTGGGGGGACTGAAGCTTTCTTT. This encodes CASSLRRTQFGGTEAFF.

This clone was observed a few times. The chain links TRBV10-3 to TRBJ2-7; the D gene is possibly TRBD2 (6 bases). The CDR3 totals 12 residues. Germline V CDR1 and CDR2: ENHRY, SYGVKD. Trimming took 10 bases from V and 3 from J, leaving 13 bases between them. Here the CDR3 reads CATRDRDYEQYF. CDR3 sequence (DNA): TGTGCCACGCGGGACCGAGACTACGAGCAGTACTTC.

The V call is TRBV4-3, the J call TRBJ2-1, with D uncertain. The ends were cut back, 0 bases at V and 3 bases at J, with 3 bases in the middle. The germline CDR1 and CDR2 sequences are LGHNA and YSLEER. The CDR3 sequence is 13 residues long. CDR3 loop: CASSQESYNEQFF. The CDR3 bases are TGCGCCAGCAGCCAAGAGAGCTACAATGAGCAGTTCTTC.

V is TRBV28 and J is TRBJ1-3; TRBD1 is a possible D gene (5 bases). Deletions cut 3 bases from V and 7 bases from J, with 13 bases between. There are 14 residues in the CDR3. CDR1 is MDHEN and CDR2 is SYDVKM in the germline V gene. Here the CDR3 reads CASSLEAGWNTIYF. CDR3 coding DNA: TGTGCCAGCAGTTTGGAGGCAGGGTGGAACACCATATATTTT.

The chain employs TRBV7-2 and TRBJ1-3, with TRBD1 identical over 7 bases. Germline trimming cut 4 bases from V and 8 bases from J; bases unmatched to any gene: 5. The CDR3 runs to 13 residues. Germline lookup yields CDR1 SGHTA and CDR2 FQGNSA. CDR3 sequence: CASSSRGKDTIYF. The CDR3 DNA sequence: TGTGCCAGCAGCTCCAGGGGGAAGGACACCATATATTTT.

The chain has TRBV4-1 and TRBJ2-1; D remains unclear. Germline V gene lookup returns CDR1 MGHRA and CDR2 YSYEKL. V was shortened by 1 base and J by 0 bases, with 10 bases between the two germline ends. CDR3 size: 16 residues. This chain's CDR3 is CASSQVDLVSYNEQFF. CDR3 DNA sequence: TGCGCCAGCAGCCAAGTAGATCTAGTCTCCTACAATGAGCAGTTCTTC.

This rearrangement joins TRBV27 to TRBJ2-1; 8 nucleotides agree with TRBD2. Per the germline V gene, CDR1 is MNHEY and CDR2 is SMNVEV (reference sequence). The CDR3 extends over 15 amino acids. After removal of 2 bases from V and 7 bases from J, the junction contained 7 bases not matched to a gene. The CDR3 spells CASSLAGGAVNEQFF. CDR3 sequence (DNA): TGTGCCAGCAGTTTAGCGGGGGGCGCGGTGAATGAGCAGTTCTTC.

The J gene is TRBJ1-5, the V gene TRBV7-8, with 9 bases that match TRBD1. Germline values: CDR1 SGHVS, CDR2 FQNEAQ. The ends lost 2 bases at V and 2 bases at J; junction bases unmatched: 1. CDR3 length equals 15 residues. In DNA form, the CDR3 reads TGTGCCAGCAGCTTAAGGACAGGGGGCAATCAGCCCCAGCATTTT. Its translation: CASSLRTGGNQPQHF.

The CDR3, as DNA: TGTGCCAGCAGCTTGTCGGGGGCCAGAGTTATACAAGAGACCCAGTACTTC. It translates to CASSLSGARVIQETQYF. This chain joins TRBV5-8 and TRBJ2-5, with D perhaps TRBD1 or TRBD2 (6 bases each). V was pared by 1 base and J by 2 bases, with 18 bases between. Looked up from germline, CDR1 is SGHTS and CDR2 is YDEGEE. The CDR3 covers 17 residues.

The genes are TRBV21-1 and TRBJ2-7; the table assigns TRBD1, which was not confirmed against the DNA. TRBV21-1 is reported as a pseudogene. CDR3 length equals 16 residues. The CDR3 here is CASRTRIGQGAYEQYF. Here the CDR3 DNA reads TGTGCCAGCAGAACCCGTATCGGGCAGGGGGCCTACGAGCAGTACTTC.